These 24 T cell receptor beta chains originate from one sample sequenced in a study of blood T cell repertoires in COVID-19. Libraries were prepared by immunoSEQ multiplex PCR; TCRdb keeps only in-frame clonotypes and omits some of them. The sample includes just over 650,000 clones, about 87% seen only once; the top ten take roughly 0.26%. Specimen: peripheral blood. These receptors all come from a woman aged 18-29 years with acute or convalescent COVID-19.

The chain uses TRBV5-1 and TRBJ2-7; D call uncertain. Germline-derived CDR1 and CDR2 are SGHRS and YFSETQ. V lost 2 bases and J 0 bases, leaving 9 bases between the germline ends. This CDR3 has 14 residues. CDR3 nucleotide sequence: TGCGCCAGCAGCTTAGAGGATAGCTCCTACGAGCAGTACTTC. It encodes CASSLEDSSYEQYF.

The V call is TRBV27, the J call TRBJ2-3, with 7 bases matching TRBD1. CDR3 size: 16 residues. In germline, CDR1 is MNHEY, CDR2 SMNVEV (reference sequence). V trimming: 3 bases; J trimming: 0 bases; junction bases outside the gene matches: 6. This chain's CDR3 is CASSFRGGLSTDTQYF. The DNA of the CDR3 is TGTGCCAGCAGTTTTAGAGGGGGCCTTAGCACAGATACGCAGTATTTT.

The chain recombines TRBV14 with TRBJ1-2; TRBD1 might be the D (6 bases). Trimming removed 4 bases from V and 3 bases from J, with 12 bases in between. The germline V gene has CDR1 SGHDN and CDR2 FVKESK. The CDR3 has 14 amino acids. This CDR3 reads CASSLGGVHYGYTF. CDR3 bases: TGTGCCAGCAGCCTAGGGGGGGTACACTATGGCTACACCTTC.

The J gene is TRBJ1-2, the V gene TRBV6-5; D is unresolved. The CDR3 is 12 residues long. Germline CDR1 is MNHEY and CDR2 is SVGAGI. V was clipped by 8 bases and J by 2 bases, with 9 bases between them. CDR3: CASVLVNYGYTF. CDR3 coding DNA: TGTGCCAGCGTCTTAGTAAACTATGGCTACACCTTC.

The chain joins TRBV12-5 to TRBJ2-3; the D gene is possibly TRBD2 (6 bases). Germline V gives CDR1 LGHNT, CDR2 FRNRAP. V lost 3 bases to trimming and J lost 8 bases, with 12 bases between them. The CDR3 spans 13 residues. CDR3 sequence: CASGFNQGGTQYF. As DNA, the CDR3 is TGTGCTAGTGGTTTCAATCAGGGAGGTACGCAGTATTTT.

The table lists this clone with a few counts. The chain recombines TRBV19 with TRBJ1-5; 7 bases are shared with TRBD1. The germline gives CDR1 LNHDA, CDR2 SQIVND (reference sequence). V was clipped by 5 bases and J by 3 bases; unmatched bases: 7. This CDR3 is 15 amino acids long. This CDR3 is CASSLTGQVNQPQHF. CDR3 sequence (DNA): TGTGCCAGTAGTCTGACCGGACAGGTCAATCAGCCCCAGCATTTT. The whole variable domain, remainder taken from reference TRBV19 and TRBJ1-5, is DGGITQSPKYLFRKEGQNVTLSCEQNLNHDAMYWYRQDPGQGLRLIYYSQIVNDFQKGDIAEGYSVSREKKESFPLTVTSAQKNPTAFYLCASSLTGQVNQPQHFGDGTRLSIL.

The J gene is TRBJ2-3, the V gene TRBV7-3; TRBD2 matches at 10 bases. After removal of 3 bases from V and 6 bases from J, the junction contained 6 bases not matched to a gene. This CDR3 has 15 residues. CDR1 is SGHTA and CDR2 is FQGTGA in the germline V gene. The DNA for the CDR3 is TGTGCCAGCAGCTTCGGGACTAGCGATTGGGATACGCAGTATTTT. This codes for CASSFGTSDWDTQYF.

The DNA for the CDR3 is TGTGCCAGCAGTGCTGGACAGGGGTTTGGGTCCTATAATTCACCCCTCCACTTT. The encoded protein is CASSAGQGFGSYNSPLHF. The chain uses TRBV6-1 and TRBJ1-6; 9 bases match TRBD1. Looked up from germline, CDR1 is MNHNS and CDR2 is SASEGT. This CDR3 region has 18 residues. J lost 1 base, V lost 4 bases, and 8 bases had no gene match.

V and J are TRBV3-1 (or the pseudogene TRBV3-2) and TRBJ2-5; D unresolved. The CDR3 consists of 15 residues. Germline lookup yields CDR1 LGHDT and CDR2 YNNKEL (reference sequence). V was trimmed by 1 base and J by 5 bases, leaving 14 bases between them. The DNA of the CDR3 is TGTGCCAGCAGCCAAGTAGTCCTAAGCTGGGAGACCCAGTACTTC. As protein: CASSQVVLSWETQYF.

This chain connects TRBV30 to TRBJ1-1; 8 bases map to TRBD1. V shed 4 bases, J shed 5 bases, and the junction held 9 bases outside the gene matches. The CDR3 is made up of 14 amino acids. CDR1 GTSNPN and CDR2 SVGIG come from the germline V gene (reference sequence). Here the CDR3 reads CAWTGQERETEAFF. CDR3 bases: TGTGCCTGGACGGGACAGGAGAGGGAAACTGAAGCTTTCTTT. The full variable domain, completed using reference TRBV30 and TRBJ1-1, is SQTIHQWPATLVQPVGSPLSLECTVEGTSNPNLYWYRQAAGRGLQLLFYSVGIGQISSEVPQNLSASRPQDRQFILSSKKLLLSDSGFYLCAWTGQERETEAFFGQGTRLTVV.

V usage is TRBV11-2 and J usage is TRBJ1-3, with unresolved D. Trimming removed 2 bases from V and 0 bases from J, with 11 bases in between. Germline V lookup: CDR1 SGHAT, CDR2 FQNNGV. The length of the CDR3 is 16 residues. The chain's CDR3 is CASSLIDSISGNTIYF. DNA of the CDR3: TGTGCCAGCAGCTTAATAGATTCAATCTCTGGAAACACCATATATTTT.

V is TRBV6-5 and J is TRBJ2-7; perhaps TRBD1 as D (6 bases). V was clipped by 8 bases and J by 0 bases, with 14 bases between them. The V gene's germline CDR1 is MNHEY and CDR2 SVGAGI. There are 14 residues in the CDR3. The CDR3 DNA reads as TGTGCCAGCCGAAACACAGGGAGCTCCTACGAGCAGTACTTC. This sequence encodes CASRNTGSSYEQYF.

The chain has TRBV7-2 and TRBJ1-6, with 10 bases matching TRBD1. CDR3 size: 16 residues. The germline gives CDR1 SGHTA, CDR2 FQGNSA. Trimming took 1 base from V and 9 from J; bases not matched to a gene: 6. The CDR3 sequence is CASSLGGQGWGSPLHF. The CDR3 region has the DNA TGTGCCAGCAGCTTAGGGGGACAGGGGTGGGGTTCACCCCTCCACTTT.

The rearrangement uses TRBV9 and TRBJ2-3; D unclear. Trimming shortened V by 4 bases and J by 1 base, and 13 bases separated the two germline ends. The CDR3 is 15 amino acids. Germline assignment: CDR1 SGDLS and CDR2 YYNGEE. The CDR3 sequence is CASSSSLSGTDTQYF. CDR3 DNA sequence: TGTGCCAGCAGCTCTTCTCTTTCGGGCACAGATACGCAGTATTTT.

The chain has TRBV4-3 and TRBJ1-2, with D unresolved. Trimming shortened V by 0 bases and J by 7 bases, and 9 bases separated the two germline ends. Germline V gene sequence: CDR1 LGHNA, CDR2 YSLEER. This CDR3 is built from 13 residues. CDR3 DNA sequence: TGCGCCAGCAGCCAAGATATCCTACGTGGCTACACCTTC. It yields the protein CASSQDILRGYTF.

The V call is TRBV5-8, the J call TRBJ1-4; weak D call: TRBD1 (6 bases). CDR1 and CDR2 from the germline V gene are SGHTS and YDEGEE. CDR3 size: 16 residues. Deletions cut 4 bases from V and 0 bases from J, with 13 bases between. This CDR3 reads CASSQVTGTTNEKLFF. The CDR3 nucleotides are TGTGCCAGCAGCCAGGTTACAGGGACAACTAATGAAAAACTGTTTTTT.

The chain recombines TRBV12-3 or TRBV12-4 with TRBJ1-3, with D uncertain. V was trimmed by 5 bases and J by 6 bases, leaving 5 bases between them. This CDR3 comprises 11 residues. The CDR3 reads CASSPVNTIYF. CDR3 bases: TGTGCCAGCAGTCCCGTAAACACCATATATTTT.

This clone was seen only once. This chain uses TRBV19 with TRBJ2-6; D uncertain. Trimming took off 3 bases at V and 0 bases at J, with 15 bases between the two ends. From germline, CDR1 is LNHDA and CDR2 SQIVND (reference sequence). The CDR3 is 18 amino acids. CDR3 amino acids: CASSMGHLIPSGANVLTF. The CDR3 DNA is TGTGCCAGTAGTATGGGCCACTTAATCCCCTCTGGGGCCAACGTCCTGACTTTC.

This clone was observed once. This chain links TRBV5-6 with TRBJ2-6, with unresolved D. Trimming stripped 5 bases from V and 3 bases from J, with 6 bases between. There are 13 residues in the CDR3. From germline, CDR1 is SGHDT and CDR2 YYEEEE. Here the CDR3 reads CASRSSGANVLTF. CDR3 DNA: TGTGCCAGCAGAAGTAGTGGGGCCAACGTCCTGACTTTC.

On this clone: The same CDR3 can be traced to other DNA sequences in this sample. The V and J genes are TRBV5-1 and TRBJ1-2, with TRBD1 as a possible D gene (6 bases). The CDR3 is 13 amino acids. Between the trimmed V and J ends, which lost 3 bases and 2 bases, there was a span of 8 bases. Germline V gives CDR1 SGHRS, CDR2 YFSETQ. The CDR3 sequence is CASSSTGNYGYTF. DNA of the CDR3: TGCGCCAGCAGCTCGACAGGCAACTATGGCTACACCTTC.

The genes are TRBV4-3 and TRBJ1-1; the D gene is possibly TRBD1 (6 bases). CDR3 size: 15 residues. Germline values: CDR1 LGHNA, CDR2 YSLEER. Trimming shortened V by 4 bases and J by 8 bases, and 20 bases separated the two germline ends. The chain's CDR3 is CASSRSTRGWGEAFF. DNA for the CDR3: TGCGCCAGCAGCCGGTCCACCAGGGGTTGGGGGGAAGCTTTCTTT.

This chain links TRBV5-1 with TRBJ2-3; D may be TRBD1 (5 bases). From germline, CDR1 is SGHRS and CDR2 YFSETQ. The CDR3 totals 14 residues. Trimming took off 4 bases at V and 6 bases at J, with 15 bases between the two ends. The CDR3 reads CASSPFNQGDTQYF. The CDR3 DNA is TGCGCCAGCAGCCCGTTCAACCAGGGTGATACGCAGTATTTT.

The chain is built from TRBV7-2 and TRBJ1-3; the D is unclear. The V end lost 5 bases, the J end lost 0 bases, and 8 bases lay between the germline ends. The CDR3 length is 14 residues. Germline-derived CDR1 and CDR2 are SGHTA and FQGNSA. Here the CDR3 DNA reads TGTGCCAGCAGCCCGGGGAGCTCTGGAAACACCATATATTTT. As protein: CASSPGSSGNTIYF.

This chain links TRBV6-5 with TRBJ1-5; 8 nucleotides line up with TRBD1. CDR1 is MNHEY, CDR2 SVGAGI, per germline. J lost 6 bases, V lost 2 bases, and 6 bases had no gene match. The CDR3 loop spans 15 amino acids. The CDR3 here is CASSYGGQGGQPQHF. The CDR3 DNA follows: TGTGCCAGCAGTTACGGAGGACAGGGAGGTCAGCCCCAGCATTTT.